The 24 T cell receptor beta chains in this list originate from one sample, sequenced in a study of blood T cell repertoires in COVID-19. Assay: immunoSEQ multiplex PCR; the TCRdb copy retains only in-frame clones and omits some. This sample has hundreds of thousands of clones; about 91% occur once, and the top ten carry 9.5% to 15%. What was sequenced was peripheral blood. Receptors originate from an older woman with acute or convalescent COVID-19.

This rearrangement joins TRBV3-1 (or the pseudogene TRBV3-2) to TRBJ2-7; D unclear. Germline V gene lookup returns CDR1 LGHDT and CDR2 YNNKEL (reference sequence). This CDR3 has 15 residues. V was pared by 4 bases and J by 0 bases, with 13 bases between. This CDR3 reads CASSPRQANSYEQYF. The CDR3 region has the DNA TGTGCCAGCAGCCCCCGGCAGGCCAACTCCTACGAGCAGTACTTC.

The V and J genes are TRBV7-8 and TRBJ1-5; 7 bases line up with TRBD1. This CDR3 contains 15 residues. The trim removed 3 bases at V and 4 bases at J, leaving 6 bases unmatched. Germline V gene data show CDR1 as SGHVS and CDR2 as FQNEAQ. CDR3 bases: TGTGCCAGCAGCTTGACCGGGACAGATAATCAGCCCCAGCATTTT. Protein: CASSLTGTDNQPQHF.

This clone was detected only once. CDR3 sequence reads: CASSRTPGTGPYSNQPQHF. CDR3 DNA: TGTGCCAGCAGCAGAACCCCCGGGACAGGGCCCTATAGCAATCAGCCCCAGCATTTT. The chain has TRBV5-4 and TRBJ1-5, with TRBD1 matching over 9 bases. This CDR3 contains 19 residues. V shed 4 bases and J 0 bases; nucleotides not matched to a gene: 14. Germline CDR1 SGHNT, CDR2 YYREEE (reference sequence).

The gene calls are TRBV28 and TRBJ1-5; unclear D gene. The length of the CDR3 is 11 residues. The germline V and J ends were trimmed by 2 bases and 6 bases, with 2 bases remaining between them. The germline V gene has CDR1 MDHEN and CDR2 SYDVKM. CDR3 nucleotide sequence: TGTGCCAGCAGTTTACGTCAGCCCCAGCATTTT. Translated: CASSLRQPQHF.

The chain joins TRBV27 to TRBJ2-7; possibly TRBD2 for D (5 bases). Per the germline V gene, CDR1 is MNHEY and CDR2 is SMNVEV (reference sequence). CDR3 length: 13 amino acids. Trimming took off 3 bases at V and 1 base at J, with 7 bases between the two ends. CDR3 amino acids: CASSFGVSYEQYF. In DNA form, the CDR3 reads TGTGCCAGCAGTTTCGGGGTTTCCTACGAGCAGTACTTC.

A few counts support this clone. The chain joins TRBV7-2 to TRBJ1-1; weak D call: TRBD1 (6 bases). With 0 bases removed from V and 4 bases from J, the gap between germline ends came to 9 bases. The CDR3 extends over 14 amino acids. Germline loops: CDR1 SGHTA, CDR2 FQGNSA. CDR3 DNA sequence: TGTGCCAGCAGCTTAGCGCGGGGGGCCACTGAAGCTTTCTTT. Encoded protein: CASSLARGATEAFF. Combining the CDR3 with reference TRBV7-2 and TRBJ1-1 gives the whole variable domain GAGVSQSPSNKVTEKGKDVELRCDPISGHTALYWYRQSLGQGLEFLIYFQGNSAPDKSGLPSDRFSAERTGGSVSTLTIQRTQQEDSAVYLCASSLARGATEAFFGQGTRLTVV.

The chain combines TRBV27 with TRBJ2-1; perhaps TRBD1 as D (5 bases). The V and J ends lost 2 bases and 9 bases respectively, with 17 bases between them. CDR1 is MNHEY and CDR2 is SMNVEV in the germline V gene (reference sequence). This CDR3 is 15 amino acids long. The CDR3 sequence is CASSLVQVVLSEQFF. The CDR3 DNA reads TGTGCCAGCAGTTTAGTACAGGTGGTTCTGTCTGAGCAGTTCTTC.

The chain employs TRBV6-2 or TRBV6-3 and TRBJ2-5, with a tentative D call TRBD2 (6 bases). Germline V gives CDR1 MNHEY, CDR2 SVGEGT. The CDR3 has 16 amino acids. Between the trimmed V and J ends, which lost 4 bases and 2 bases, there was a span of 17 bases. The CDR3 spells CASSSGDSGWQETQYF. For the CDR3, the DNA is TGTGCCAGCAGTTCGGGGGACTCCGGTTGGCAAGAGACCCAGTACTTC.

The rearrangement links TRBV7-3 to TRBJ2-1; 11 positions agree with TRBD1. This CDR3 has 16 amino acids. CDR1 SGHTA and CDR2 FQGTGA come from the germline V gene. The J segment lost 8 bases and the V segment lost 1 base, leaving 7 bases of the junction unmatched. CDR3 protein: CASSLMGTGGPYEQFF. CDR3 coding DNA: TGTGCCAGCAGCTTAATGGGGACAGGGGGACCATATGAGCAGTTCTTC.

V is TRBV6-6 and J is TRBJ1-5; 7 nucleotides line up with TRBD1. CDR3 length: 14 amino acids. CDR1 is MNHNY, CDR2 SVGAGI, per germline (reference sequence). Trimming cost V 7 bases and J 1 base; bases outside gene matches: 4. CDR3 DNA: TGTGCCAGCACCGACAGGGTAAGCAATCAGCCCCAGCATTTT. It encodes CASTDRVSNQPQHF.

The chain carries TRBV5-4 and TRBJ2-2, with D possibly matching TRBD2 (6 bases). Germline V gene data show CDR1 as SGHNT and CDR2 as YYREEE (reference sequence). V lost 3 bases, J lost 6 bases, and 12 bases lay in between. This CDR3 contains 14 residues. CDR3 in amino acids: CASSWDSRPGELFF. CDR3 nucleotides: TGTGCCAGCAGCTGGGACTCCCGACCCGGGGAGCTGTTTTTT.

The chain recombines TRBV24-1 with TRBJ2-3; no definite D call. Between the trimmed V and J ends, which lost 0 bases and 6 bases, there was a span of 6 bases. Germline V gene sequence: CDR1 KGHDR, CDR2 SFDVKD. The CDR3 covers 13 residues. CDR3 protein: CATSDLRVDTQYF. In nucleotides, the CDR3 is TGTGCCACCAGTGATTTGCGGGTGGATACGCAGTATTTT.

Only one count was recorded for this clone. V is TRBV5-1 and J is TRBJ1-2, with D maybe TRBD1 (6 bases). V dropped 4 bases and J dropped 3 bases, with 13 bases sitting between them. Looked up from germline, CDR1 is SGHRS and CDR2 is YFSETQ. CDR3 length: 14 residues. CDR3 amino acids: CASSRSGGDYGYTF. For the CDR3, the DNA is TGCGCCAGCAGCCGGAGTGGGGGCGACTATGGCTACACCTTC. The full variable domain, in which reference TRBV5-1 and TRBJ1-2 provide the parts outside the CDR3, is KAGVTQTPRYLIKTRGQQVTLSCSPISGHRSVSWYQQTPGQGLQFLFEYFSETQRNKGNFPGRFSGRQFSNSRSEMNVSTLELGDSALYLCASSRSGGDYGYTFGSGTRLTVV.

The rearrangement links TRBV28 to TRBJ2-7; unclear D gene. Germline-derived CDR1 and CDR2 are MDHEN and SYDVKM. The ends were cut back, 4 bases at V and 7 bases at J, with 20 bases in the middle. This CDR3 comprises 15 residues. Here the CDR3 DNA reads TGTGCCAGCAGTTCCTCAGGATTCTCGGTCTGGGAGCAGTACTTC. It encodes CASSSSGFSVWEQYF.

V is TRBV2 and J is TRBJ2-3; tentative D call: TRBD2 (5 bases). This CDR3 is 11 amino acids long. Germline values: CDR1 SNHLY, CDR2 FYNNEI. The CDR3 loop is CGKLVTDTQYF. The CDR3 region has the DNA TGTGGCAAACTAGTCACAGATACGCAGTATTTT.

This chain connects TRBV6-4 to TRBJ2-3, with 7 bases aligning to TRBD1. The junction had 1 base not matched to a gene; V was cut back by 4 bases and J by 9 bases. The germline gives CDR1 MRHNA, CDR2 SNTAGT. This CDR3 is built from 11 residues. For the CDR3, the DNA is TGTGCCAGCAGTGTGGGACAGACGCAGTATTTT. Translation gives CASSVGQTQYF.

This clone was counted only a few times. This rearrangement joins TRBV29-1 to TRBJ1-5; 10 positions match TRBD1. This CDR3 is 15 amino acids long. Germline V gives CDR1 SQVTM, CDR2 ANQGSEA. For the CDR3, the DNA is TGCAAAAACGGGACAGGGGACATGGGCAATCAGCCCCAGCATTTT. Translating it yields CKNGTGDMGNQPQHF.

This rearrangement joins TRBV7-2 to TRBJ1-1; 8 bases match TRBD1. The CDR3 length is 15 residues. The V gene's germline CDR1 is SGHTA and CDR2 FQGNSA. The ends lost 5 bases at V and 1 base at J; junction bases unmatched: 6. The CDR3 coding sequence is TGTGCCAGCAGCCCAAACGGACAGGGGAACACTGAAGCTTTCTTT. It is translated as CASSPNGQGNTEAFF.

The chain links TRBV11-3 to TRBJ2-5; TRBD1 aligns across 9 bases. This CDR3 is 15 amino acids long. Germline V gene sequence: CDR1 SGHNT, CDR2 YENEEA. Trimming removed 3 bases from V and 5 bases from J; junction bases left unmatched: 7. The CDR3 here is CASSLRGTGHETQYF. In DNA, the CDR3 is TGTGCCAGCAGCTTGCGGGGGACAGGGCACGAGACCCAGTACTTC.

The V and J genes are TRBV15 and TRBJ1-2; no reliable D call. V was clipped by 0 bases and J by 7 bases, with 12 bases between them. Germline V gene sequence: CDR1 LNHNV, CDR2 YYDKDF (reference sequence). The CDR3 runs to 14 residues. In DNA form, the CDR3 reads TGTGCCACCAGCAGAGATAAATCGAGCCTTGGCTACACCTTC. Protein: CATSRDKSSLGYTF.

The rearrangement uses TRBV5-5 and TRBJ2-7; possibly TRBD2 for D (6 bases). Germline V CDR1 and CDR2: SGHKS, YYEKEE (reference sequence). Trimming stripped 5 bases from V and 0 bases from J, with 15 bases between. This CDR3 is 15 amino acids long. CDR3 region: CASSPRDWSSYEQYF. In DNA form, the CDR3 reads TGTGCCAGCAGTCCCCGGGACTGGAGCTCCTACGAGCAGTACTTC.

The chain uses TRBV3-1 (or the pseudogene TRBV3-2) and TRBJ2-2; D might be TRBD1 (5 bases). The length of the CDR3 is 17 residues. V was clipped by 0 bases and J by 7 bases, with 18 bases between them. Germline lookup yields CDR1 LGHDT and CDR2 YNNKEL (reference sequence). The CDR3 sequence: CASSQETFAGYYGELFF. The CDR3 nucleotides are TGTGCCAGCAGCCAAGAGACCTTTGCAGGGTACTACGGGGAGCTGTTTTTT.

This chain joins TRBV19 and TRBJ1-2; 10 bases are a match to TRBD1. V lost 4 bases and J lost 1; bases outside the gene matches: 0. The germline CDR1 and CDR2 sequences are LNHDA and SQIVND (reference sequence). The CDR3 has 14 amino acids. The chain's CDR3 is CASSRDRGNYGYTF. The CDR3 region has the DNA TGTGCCAGTAGTAGGGACAGGGGTAACTATGGCTACACCTTC.

The chain is built from TRBV28 and TRBJ2-1; the match to TRBD2 covers 11 bases. V lost 6 bases and J lost 6; bases outside the gene matches: 16. CDR1 is MDHEN and CDR2 is SYDVKM in the germline V gene. The CDR3 has 18 residues. The CDR3 sequence is CASRVTHLAGGRSNEQFF. In DNA, the CDR3 is TGTGCCAGCAGGGTTACACATTTAGCGGGGGGGCGAAGCAATGAGCAGTTCTTC.